This T cell receptor (beta chain) stems from a study of shared clonotypes between healthy human individuals (dated by TCRdb to about 2020). About the investigation overall: A couple of women and a few men aged 18 to 49 years were included in the cohort. The study deeply sequenced blood TCR repertoires of five healthy adults to estimate repertoire size and the extent of clonotype sharing between individuals. Different laboratories and diverse techniques were used to prepare libraries and sequence TCR repertoires, to increase sequencing depth and limit assay-specific biases. Each donor's leukapheresis produced roughly between roughly 0.9 and 8.9 billion PBMCs. Overall results and qualifications from the work: Because the study included a small number of donors, the genetic and exposure-history diversity represented was limited. Based on pairwise subsampling, the degree of clonotype sharing among donors was expected to be affected by sequencing depth. Sampling was restricted to blood, and TCR repertoires in tissue are likely to differ from TCR repertoires in blood.

The donors were healthy, HIV-negative adults who had no recently reported acute infections or vaccinations. Only Caucasian adults living in Nashville, Tennessee, USA were represented among the donors. In the unsorted samples, approximately 82 million PBMCs were counted, and genomic DNA was extracted using the QIAamp DNA Blood Mini kit. Blood was obtained by leukapheresis, after which PBMCs were separated by Ficoll-Histopaque density gradient centrifugation and cryopreserved in liquid nitrogen vapor phase. Regarding this clone: Its antigen has not been determined. Base qualities are not provided; no much larger clone lies one nucleotide away.

Using the deep immunoSEQ assay, TCR CDR3 regions were amplified from genomic DNA by multiplex PCR. Genomic DNA extracted from each cell subset was distributed evenly over all wells of several immunoSEQ 96-well plates, and each plate served as one replicate. For unsorted PBMC, each replicate PCR was loaded with about 270 ng genomic DNA, equivalent to 25,000 to 35,000 T cell genomes. Unsorted PBMC genomic DNA was sequenced across ten immunoSEQ deep assay plates. Purified libraries were quantified with a Qubit 3.0 fluorometer, sized on a Bioanalyzer 2100, and re-quantified with the KAPA Library Quantification kit. Every immunoSEQ 96-well plate was sequenced on a dedicated single-read 150-cycle Illumina NextSeq 550 flow cell. In the source study's methods: Because the immunoSEQ output held only junctional sequences and lacked quality scores, the filtering could not match the filtering applied to full-length reads. To assign V/J genes and CDR3, sequences were annotated against IMGT germline references using PyIR, a Python wrapper for IgBLAST v1.9. Reads with weak V/J assignments (E-value above 1e-6), missing CDR3, stop codons, out-of-frame junctions, or ambiguous translated residues were removed. V3J clonotypes were defined as sequences sharing the same inferred V gene, J gene, and CDR3 amino acid sequence. Percentage overlap between repertoires was computed as shared unique clonotypes divided by the size of the smaller repertoire. RTK rarefaction, the Chao1 estimator, and Recon v2.1 estimates of unobserved clonotypes were used to assess repertoire richness. TCRdb's version of the immuneACCESS table is confined to in-frame rearrangements and falls short of the full clone set. An unresolved V gene accounts for under half of the shortfall where checked; the remainder is of unknown origin. Clone size and the V and J calls come from that table; the DNA yielded D and trimming. The sample data list around 510,000 clones, and 70% to 80% of these were observed just once. The leading ten clones occupy more than 10% of the sample.

Source material: PBMCs. The clonotype comes from a woman in her forties in good health. Some clones in this sample may be carry-over from other donors' samples.

The nucleotides read TGTGCCTGGACCAGCCGGCAGGGTCAAGAGACCCAGTACTTC. Its protein is CAWTSRQGQETQYF. This sequence uses TRBV30 and TRBJ2-5; a tentative D match to TRBD1 spans 5 bases. Based on the germline V gene (reference sequence), the CDR1 and CDR2 sequences are GTSNPN and SVGIG. Trimming removed 4 bases from V and 2 bases from J, leaving 14 bases between the germline ends. Including the terminal cysteine and phenylalanine, the CDR3 comprises 14 residues. The entry retains the CDR3 DNA only, 42 bases that are in frame from base 1. The variable domain in full, with residues beyond the CDR3 obtained from the reference TRBV30 and TRBJ2-5 genes, is SQTIHQWPATLVQPVGSPLSLECTVEGTSNPNLYWYRQAAGRGLQLLFYSVGIGQISSEVPQNLSASRPQDRQFILSSKKLLLSDSGFYLCAWTSRQGQETQYFGPGTRLLVL.